The rows below give T cell receptor beta chains drawn from one sample of a study of shared clonotypes between healthy human individuals. Produced via immunoSEQ multiplex PCR; TCRdb's table is partial and in-frame only. Of roughly 2,300,000 clones listed, 80% to 95% were seen once; the top ten hold 0.3% to 0.4%. The material sequenced was naive CD4+ T cells from PBMCs. The receptors were sampled from a man younger than 35 in good health. Some clones in this sample may be carry-over from other donors' samples. Both conserved end residues are part of each CDR3. The order of the fields is CDR3 protein, CDR3 DNA, D gene, clone size, J gene, V gene. A D gene is named only where the DNA matches it firmly. Expanded clones are given a class, and other clones once, few, many or no size at all.

CASSTRGTSGRVVTDTQYF	TGTGCCAGCAGCACCCGGGGGACTAGCGGGAGAGTCGTTACAGATACGCAGTATTTT	TRBD2	-	TRBJ2-3	TRBV7-8
CASSETESSYEQYF	TGTGCCAGCAGTGAAACTGAGAGCTCCTACGAGCAGTACTTC	-	-	TRBJ2-7	TRBV6-1
CSVVAGAGQPQHF	TGCAGCGTTGTGGCGGGGGCAGGGCAGCCCCAGCATTTT	-	-	TRBJ1-5	TRBV29-1
CAIRHLTQETQYF	TGTGCCATCAGACACCTAACCCAAGAGACCCAGTACTTC	-	-	TRBJ2-5	TRBV10-3
CASSRGLGGGDEQYF	TGTGCCAGCAGCCGGGGTCTCGGGGGAGGAGACGAGCAGTACTTC	-	-	TRBJ2-7	TRBV7-9
CSVEFLAGNEQFF	TGCAGCGTTGAGTTTCTAGCGGGCAATGAGCAGTTCTTC	TRBD2	-	TRBJ2-1	TRBV29-1
CASSLGPAQSRAFF	TGTGCCAGCAGCTTGGGACCAGCGCAAAGTCGAGCTTTCTTT	-	-	TRBJ1-1	TRBV7-8
CASSLRLAGANEQFF	TGTGCCAGCAGTCTCCGGCTAGCGGGAGCCAATGAGCAGTTCTTC	TRBD2	-	TRBJ2-1	TRBV7-2
CAWSPPRGYEQYF	TGTGCCTGGAGCCCTCCCCGGGGCTACGAGCAGTACTTC	-	-	TRBJ2-7	TRBV30
CASSLAGGASGSYEQYF	TGCGCCAGCAGCTTGGCCGGTGGTGCTAGCGGGAGTTACGAGCAGTACTTC	TRBD2	-	TRBJ2-7	TRBV5-1
CASSTFSGTIYF	TGTGCCAGCAGTACCTTCTCGGGCACCATATATTTT	-	-	TRBJ1-3	TRBV28
CASSQETSRLPYEQYF	TGTGCCAGCAGCCAAGAGACTAGCCGCCTTCCCTACGAGCAGTACTTC	TRBD2	-	TRBJ2-7	TRBV4-2
CASAMDRGGNTIYF	TGCGCCAGCGCCATGGACAGGGGCGGAAACACCATATATTTT	TRBD1	-	TRBJ1-3	TRBV5-1
CSAAGHTSSYEQYF	TGCAGCGCGGCGGGACACACAAGCTCCTACGAGCAGTACTTC	-	-	TRBJ2-7	TRBV29-1
CASSTSGRGNNEQFF	TGTGCCAGTAGTACGAGCGGGAGGGGCAACAATGAGCAGTTCTTC	TRBD2	once	TRBJ2-1	TRBV19
CASSAGTRTNQPQHF	TGTGCCAGTAGCGCCGGGACACGGACAAATCAGCCCCAGCATTTT	-	-	TRBJ1-5	TRBV19
CASRPGAKGNQPQHF	TGTGCCAGCCGTCCGGGGGCTAAGGGCAATCAGCCCCAGCATTTT	-	once	TRBJ1-5	TRBV28
CASSRLSRGRQQETQYF	TGCGCCAGCAGCCGTTTAAGTAGAGGACGGCAGCAAGAGACCCAGTACTTC	-	-	TRBJ2-5	TRBV4-1
CASSSYGAGELFF	TGTGCCAGCAGCTCCTACGGAGCCGGGGAGCTGTTTTTT	-	few	TRBJ2-2	TRBV7-3
CASSPAGQGDYGYTF	TGTGCCAGCAGCCCCGCCGGACAGGGCGACTATGGCTACACCTTC	TRBD1	-	TRBJ1-2	TRBV11-2
CASGFSGNTIYF	TGTGCCAGCGGATTCTCTGGAAACACCATATATTTT	-	-	TRBJ1-3	TRBV6-5
CAGDRQNTEAFF	TGTGCCGGGGACAGACAGAACACTGAAGCTTTCTTT	TRBD1	-	TRBJ1-1	TRBV30
CASSTQGADTQYF	TGCGCCAGCAGCACGCAGGGTGCAGATACGCAGTATTTT	-	once	TRBJ2-3	TRBV5-1